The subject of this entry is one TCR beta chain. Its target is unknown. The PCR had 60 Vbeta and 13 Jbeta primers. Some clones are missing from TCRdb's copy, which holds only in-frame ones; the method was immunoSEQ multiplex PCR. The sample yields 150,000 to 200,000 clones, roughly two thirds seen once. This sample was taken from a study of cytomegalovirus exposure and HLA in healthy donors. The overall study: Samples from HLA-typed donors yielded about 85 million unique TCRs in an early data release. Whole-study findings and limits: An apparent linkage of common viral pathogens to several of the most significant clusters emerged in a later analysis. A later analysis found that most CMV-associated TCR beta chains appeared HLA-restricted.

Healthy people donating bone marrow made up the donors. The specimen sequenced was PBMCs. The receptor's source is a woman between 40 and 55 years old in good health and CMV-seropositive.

The CDR3 spells CASSLWQAPCTQHF. The CDR3 coding sequence is TGTGCCAGCAGTTTATGGCAGGCCCCCTGCACCCAGCATTTT. The J gene is TRBJ1-5, the V gene TRBV27; no definite D call. The length of the CDR3 is 14 residues. V was trimmed by 1 base and J by 11 bases, leaving 15 bases between them. The germline V gene has CDR1 MNHEY and CDR2 SMNVEV (reference sequence).